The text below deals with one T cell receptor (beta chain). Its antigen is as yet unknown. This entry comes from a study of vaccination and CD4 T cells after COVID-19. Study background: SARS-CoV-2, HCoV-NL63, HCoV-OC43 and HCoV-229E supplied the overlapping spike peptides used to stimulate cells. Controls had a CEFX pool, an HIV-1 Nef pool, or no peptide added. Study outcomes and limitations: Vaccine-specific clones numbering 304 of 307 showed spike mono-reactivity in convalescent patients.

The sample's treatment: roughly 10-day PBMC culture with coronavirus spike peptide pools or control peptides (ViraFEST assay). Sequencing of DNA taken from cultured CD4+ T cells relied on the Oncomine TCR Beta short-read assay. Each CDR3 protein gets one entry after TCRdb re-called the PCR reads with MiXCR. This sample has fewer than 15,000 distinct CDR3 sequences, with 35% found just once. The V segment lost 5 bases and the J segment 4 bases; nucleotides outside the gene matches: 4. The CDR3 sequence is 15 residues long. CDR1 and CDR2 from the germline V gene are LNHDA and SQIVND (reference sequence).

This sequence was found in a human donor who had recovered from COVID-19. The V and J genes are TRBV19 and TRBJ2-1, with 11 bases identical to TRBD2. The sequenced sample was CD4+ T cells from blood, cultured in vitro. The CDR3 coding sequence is TGTGCCAGTAGTGTGGGGACTAGCGGTTACAATGAGCAGTTCTTC. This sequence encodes CASSVGTSGYNEQFF.